A single sample is the source of the 14 T cell receptor beta chains below, sequenced in a study of tumor and adjacent non-tumor tissue in lung cancer. RNA was extracted from bulk tissue without any cell sorting. The normal lung tissue was taken more than 3 cm from the tumor edge. The library came from three nested PCR rounds adapted from ARM-PCR protocols. TCRdb processed the multiplex PCR reads anew with MiXCR; each CDR3 protein has one entry. Among some 100,000 distinct CDR3 sequences listed, 60% to 70% were seen once. Sequenced material: distant non-tumor lung tissue. The receptors were gathered from a man aged 55-75 years with non-small cell lung cancer.

Remarks on this clonotype: Since a much larger clone is just one base distant, this may be a read error. The chain carries TRBV20-1 and TRBJ2-7, with D possibly matching TRBD2 (6 bases). The CDR3 spans 13 residues. Germline CDR1 is DFQATT and CDR2 is SNEGSKA (reference sequence). The CDR3: CSAIQGGSNEQYF. CDR3 DNA: TGCAGTGCTATTCAGGGAGGCTCCAACGAGCAGTACTTC.

As to this clonotype: This sequence may be a read error, since a much larger clone differs from it by one base. V gene TRBV12-3 or TRBV12-4 combines with J gene TRBJ2-5; 9 positions match TRBD1. The V and J ends lost 10 bases and 5 bases, in that order; junction bases with no gene match: 14. CDR3 length equals 15 residues. The CDR3 protein is CAISSGTGLYETQYF. The DNA of the CDR3 is TGTGCCATCTCCTCCGGGACAGGGCTTTATGAGACCCAGTACTTC.

On this clonotype: This may be a read error, as it is one base from a much larger clone. The chain combines TRBV6-1 with TRBJ2-4; the match to TRBD1 covers 7 bases. Germline V gene sequence: CDR1 MNHNS, CDR2 SASEGT. CDR3 size: 13 residues. The CDR3 spells CASTERGQNIRYF. CDR3 coding DNA: TGTGCCAGCACCGAAAGGGGGCAAAACATTCGGTACTTC.

As concerns this clonotype: The junction and the germline gene differ at one end; a read error may be behind it. The chain joins TRBV6-6 to TRBJ2-3; TRBD2 is a possible D gene (5 bases). Germline V lookup: CDR1 MNHNY, CDR2 SVGAGI (reference sequence). The CDR3 has 17 residues. The CDR3 nucleotides are TGTGCCAGCAGTTACGGGGAGAACAGATTCTACACAGATACTCAGTATTTT. This sequence encodes CASSYGENRFYTDTQYF.

The J gene is TRBJ2-6, the V gene TRBV5-1, with TRBD1 matching over 7 bases. This CDR3 region has 20 residues. CDR1 SGHRS and CDR2 YFSETQ come from the germline V gene. V dropped 4 bases and J dropped 0; count of bases not matched to a gene: 16. This CDR3 reads CASSPISGDSPFSGANVLTF. CDR3 coding DNA: TGCGCCAGCAGCCCCATCTCCGGGGACAGCCCCTTCTCTGGGGCCAACGTCCTGACTTTC.

The chain is built from TRBV6-5 and TRBJ2-3, with D perhaps matching TRBD2 (5 bases). Trimming removed 2 bases at V and 4 bases at J, with 16 bases between. The germline V gene encodes CDR1 MNHEY and CDR2 SVGAGI. The CDR3 runs to 16 residues. The CDR3 is CASSYHSSSSPDTQYF. In nucleotides, the CDR3 is TGTGCCAGCAGTTACCACAGTAGCTCTAGCCCAGATACGCAGTATTTT.

This chain joins TRBV4-2 and TRBJ1-2; D is undetermined. Per the germline V gene, CDR1 is LGHNA and CDR2 is YNFKEQ. V lost 0 bases, J lost 0 bases, and 11 bases lay in between. The CDR3 extends over 16 amino acids. The CDR3 loop reads CASSQEEIATNYGYTF. The CDR3, as DNA: TGTGCCAGCAGCCAAGAGGAGATAGCAACTAACTATGGCTACACCTTC.

This clonotype was picked up a small number of times. A much larger clone lies a single base off, so this may be a read error. The chain joins TRBV6-2 or TRBV6-3 to TRBJ2-2; D ambiguous. The germline CDR1 and CDR2 sequences are MNHEY and SVGEGT. This CDR3 region has 16 residues. The DNA for the CDR3 is TGTGCCAGCAGTTACTTTGGGGTATCGAACACCGAGGAGCTGTTTTTT. This codes for CASSYFGVSNTEELFF.

Regarding this clonotype: A clone one base away is much larger, so this may be a read error. The chain uses TRBV7-8 and TRBJ2-5, with D uncertain. This CDR3 has 13 amino acids. Trimming removed 5 bases from V and 1 base from J, with 8 bases in between. CDR1 is SGHVS, CDR2 FQNEAQ, per germline. Here the CDR3 DNA reads TGTGCCAGCAGCGAATCTTCCCAAGAGACCCAGTACTTC. Protein: CASSESSQETQYF.

This clonotype was recorded at least ten times. V usage is TRBV4-1 and J usage is TRBJ1-4; D uncertain. The CDR3 is made up of 15 amino acids. Germline assignment: CDR1 MGHRA and CDR2 YSYEKL. With 1 base removed from V and 3 bases from J, the gap between germline ends came to 9 bases. The CDR3 loop reads CASSQAGLSNEKLFF. The CDR3 DNA reads as TGCGCCAGCAGCCAAGCGGGTCTCTCTAATGAAAAACTGTTTTTT.

This clonotype was observed a handful of times. This chain connects TRBV28 to TRBJ1-5; maybe TRBD1 (5 bases). Germline V lookup: CDR1 MDHEN, CDR2 SYDVKM. This CDR3 contains 14 residues. The V gene lost 9 bases and the J gene lost 6 bases, with 18 bases spanning the gap. This CDR3 reads CASRGAQEGQPQHF. CDR3 bases: TGTGCCAGTCGGGGCGCCCAGGAAGGTCAGCCCCAGCATTTT.

Note on this clonotype: An end of the junction does not agree with germline; a read error may underlie this. The rearrangement uses TRBV4-2 and TRBJ1-1; no firm D call. This CDR3 has 15 residues. The germline V gene has CDR1 LGHNA and CDR2 YNFKEQ. For the CDR3, the DNA is TGTACCAGCAGCCAAGAGATAGGTATATCCACTGAAGCTTTCTTT. Translated, it gives CTSSQEIGISTEAFF.

This clonotype was detected ten times or more. V gene TRBV29-1 combines with J gene TRBJ2-7, with unresolved D. Trimming shortened V by 5 bases and J by 0 bases, and 5 bases separated the two germline ends. Germline lookup yields CDR1 SQVTM and CDR2 ANQGSEA. CDR3 length: 11 residues. This chain's CDR3 is CSVTSSYEQYF. The CDR3 DNA is TGCAGCGTTACAAGCTCCTACGAGCAGTACTTC.

Details on this clonotype: Being one base from a much bigger clone, this may be a read error. In DNA form, the CDR3 reads TGTGCCAGCAGTTTGGCCCAGCGGGAGCAGTCCTTC. It translates to CASSLAQREQSF. The rearrangement uses TRBV28 and TRBJ2-1; 8 bases match TRBD2. The CDR3 covers 12 residues. From germline, CDR1 is MDHEN and CDR2 SYDVKM.